Each of the 10 T cell receptor beta chains below was sequenced from the same sample in a study of T cell responses to AZD1222 COVID-19 vaccine. The data were produced by immunoSEQ multiplex PCR, yet TCRdb's version contains in-frame clones alone and is incomplete. The sample carries roughly 150,000 clones, over 80% recorded once. Material: peripheral blood, obtained 28 days after the second AZD1222 dose. The source is an adult who received the AZD1222 COVID-19 vaccine.

The chain combines TRBV7-9 with TRBJ2-1; D gene ambiguous. The CDR3 is 16 amino acids. Trimming removed 1 base at V and 2 bases at J, with 12 bases between. CDR1 and CDR2 (germline): SEHNR, FQNEAQ (reference sequence). CDR3 in DNA: TGTGCCAGCAGCTTAGAAGTGGGCCTCACCTACAATGAGCAGTTCTTC. Protein: CASSLEVGLTYNEQFF. The whole variable domain, filled in from reference TRBV7-9 and TRBJ2-1, reads DTGVSQNPRHKITKRGQNVTFRCDPISEHNRLYWYRQTLGQGPEFLTYFQNEAQLEKSRLLSDRFSAERPKGSFSTLEIQRTEQGDSAMYLCASSLEVGLTYNEQFFGPGTRLTVL.

The gene calls are TRBV7-3 and TRBJ1-5, with no clear D. Trimming left V 1 base short and J 11 bases short, with 18 bases between. The germline gives CDR1 SGHTA, CDR2 FQGTGA. The CDR3 length is 15 residues. Here the CDR3 reads CASSLKGGSLSTQHF. As DNA, the CDR3 is TGTGCCAGCAGCTTAAAGGGAGGCAGTCTTTCGACCCAGCATTTT.

This rearrangement joins TRBV18 to TRBJ2-2, with a weak D call TRBD2 (6 bases). Trimming removed 4 bases at V and 4 bases at J, with 13 bases between. Germline V gene lookup returns CDR1 KGHSH and CDR2 LQKENI. The CDR3 consists of 15 residues. In DNA, the CDR3 is TGTGCCAGCTCACTCTCTAGCGAGATCACCGGGGAGCTGTTTTTT. Encoded protein: CASSLSSEITGELFF.

The CDR3 nucleotides are TGTGCCAGCAGCCAAGAAGCGGGATATGGAAGCGGGAGGATGGCTGAGCAGTTCTTC. Protein: CASSQEAGYGSGRMAEQFF. The rearrangement joins TRBV4-2 to TRBJ2-1; 9 bases agree with TRBD2. V gave up 0 bases and J gave up 9 bases; unmatched junction bases: 18. The CDR3 runs to 19 residues. CDR1 is LGHNA, CDR2 YNFKEQ, per germline.

Here the CDR3 DNA reads TGTGCCAGCAGTGGCACTCCGAGGGGTCAAGAGACCCAGTACTTC. Translating it yields CASSGTPRGQETQYF. The V call is TRBV2, the J call TRBJ2-5, with D perhaps assigned TRBD1 or TRBD2 (5 bases each). Per germline, CDR1 SNHLY and CDR2 FYNNEI. This CDR3 has 15 amino acids. V gave up 4 bases and J gave up 2 bases, with 14 bases separating them.

The J gene is TRBJ1-1, the V gene TRBV25-1; D is undetermined. In germline, CDR1 is MGHDK, CDR2 SYGVNS. V lost 7 bases, J lost 1 base, and 4 bases lay in between. The CDR3 is 11 amino acids. As DNA, the CDR3 is TGTGCCAGCACGGGGAACACTGAAGCTTTCTTT. It translates to CASTGNTEAFF.

The V call is TRBV19, the J call TRBJ1-1; D remains unclear. Germline V gene lookup returns CDR1 LNHDA and CDR2 SQIVND (reference sequence). With 6 bases removed from V and 9 bases from J, the gap between germline ends came to 14 bases. There are 12 residues in the CDR3. The CDR3, as DNA: TGTGCCAGTAGCTACTCGCCGGAGAAAGCTTTCTTT. The encoded protein is CASSYSPEKAFF.

The rearrangement uses TRBV28 and TRBJ1-4, with D possibly TRBD1 on 6 matching bases. Trimming stripped 6 bases from V and 8 bases from J, with 16 bases between. The CDR3 length is 14 residues. Looked up from germline, CDR1 is MDHEN and CDR2 is SYDVKM. CDR3 protein: CASRGDNGWEKLFF. Written as DNA, the CDR3 is TGTGCCAGCAGAGGGGACAATGGATGGGAAAAACTGTTTTTT.

This clone was recorded once. V gene TRBV27 combines with J gene TRBJ2-3; D is ambiguous. This CDR3 contains 14 residues. Trimming cost V 2 bases and J 1 base, with 7 bases left between them. Germline V gives CDR1 MNHEY, CDR2 SMNVEV (reference sequence). CDR3 residues: CASSLIEGTDTQYF. The CDR3 DNA is TGTGCCAGCAGTTTAATAGAGGGCACAGATACGCAGTATTTT.

The genes are TRBV3-1 (or the pseudogene TRBV3-2) and TRBJ1-2; 8 bases are shared with TRBD1. The V segment lost 3 bases and the J segment 4 bases; nucleotides outside the gene matches: 7. Germline-derived CDR1 and CDR2 are LGHDT and YNNKEL (reference sequence). The CDR3 contains 15 residues. For the CDR3, the DNA is TGTGCCAGCAGCCATGATGACAGGGGAGGCTATGGCTACACCTTC. It translates to CASSHDDRGGYGYTF.